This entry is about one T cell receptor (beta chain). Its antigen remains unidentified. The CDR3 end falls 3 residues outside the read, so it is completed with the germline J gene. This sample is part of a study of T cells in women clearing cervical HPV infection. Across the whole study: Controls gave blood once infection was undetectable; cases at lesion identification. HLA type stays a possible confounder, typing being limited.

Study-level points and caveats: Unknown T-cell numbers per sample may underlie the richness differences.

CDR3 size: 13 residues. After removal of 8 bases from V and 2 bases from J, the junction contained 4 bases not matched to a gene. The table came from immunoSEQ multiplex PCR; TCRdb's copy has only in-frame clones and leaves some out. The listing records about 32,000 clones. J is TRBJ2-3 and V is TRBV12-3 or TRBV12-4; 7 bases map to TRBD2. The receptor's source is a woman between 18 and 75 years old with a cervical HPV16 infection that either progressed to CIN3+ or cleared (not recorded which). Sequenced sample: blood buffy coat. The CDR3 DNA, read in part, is TGTGCCAGCGGGGGGGTCTTCACAGATACG. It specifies CASGGVFTDT. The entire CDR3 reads CASGGVFTDTQYF.